The present entry profiles one TCR beta chain with its context. Original analysis: Reference gene primer amplification yielded estimated nucleated cell counts. Assay: immunoSEQ multiplex PCR; the TCRdb copy retains only in-frame clones and omits some. Clone size and the V and J calls come from that table; the DNA yielded D and trimming. The table has 150,000 to 200,000 clones, around 84% seen once. These data are taken from a study of blood T cell repertoires in COVID-19. Study summary: Collection of acute and convalescent COVID-19 samples took place in the United States, Italy and Spain. In each case, the material was cDNA or gDNA derived from T cells, B-cell-depleted T cells, or PBMCs.

V shed 4 bases, J shed 0 bases, and the junction held 12 bases outside the gene matches. CDR1 SEHNR and CDR2 FQNEAQ come from the germline V gene (reference sequence). The CDR3 has 19 residues. This receptor was identified in a human donor with acute or convalescent COVID-19. The donor label of this sample is uncertain. Specimen: peripheral blood. The chain combines TRBV7-9 with TRBJ2-6; 7 bases are shared with TRBD1. DNA of the CDR3: TGTGCCAGCAGCTCACCCTGGACAGGAGGACCCTCTGGGGCCAACGTCCTGACTTTC. Encoded protein: CASSSPWTGGPSGANVLTF.